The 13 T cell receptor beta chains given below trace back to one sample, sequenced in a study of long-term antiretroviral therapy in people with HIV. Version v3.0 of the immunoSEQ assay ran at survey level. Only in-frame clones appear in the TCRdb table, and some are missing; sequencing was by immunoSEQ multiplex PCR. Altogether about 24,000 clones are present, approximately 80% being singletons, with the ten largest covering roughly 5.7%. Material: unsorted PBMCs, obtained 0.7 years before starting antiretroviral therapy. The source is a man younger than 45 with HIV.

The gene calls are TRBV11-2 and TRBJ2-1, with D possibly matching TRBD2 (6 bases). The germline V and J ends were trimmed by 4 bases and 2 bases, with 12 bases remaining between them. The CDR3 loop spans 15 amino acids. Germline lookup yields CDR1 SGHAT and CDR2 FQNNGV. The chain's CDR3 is CASSSWTTPYNEQFF. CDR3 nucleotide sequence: TGTGCCAGCAGCTCCTGGACTACCCCCTACAATGAGCAGTTCTTC.

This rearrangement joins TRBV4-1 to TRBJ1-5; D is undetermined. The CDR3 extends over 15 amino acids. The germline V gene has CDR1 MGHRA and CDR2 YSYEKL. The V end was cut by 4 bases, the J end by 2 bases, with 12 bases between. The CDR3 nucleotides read TGCGCCAGCAGCCCGAACGGTCCGGGCAATCAGCCCCAGCATTTT. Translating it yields CASSPNGPGNQPQHF.

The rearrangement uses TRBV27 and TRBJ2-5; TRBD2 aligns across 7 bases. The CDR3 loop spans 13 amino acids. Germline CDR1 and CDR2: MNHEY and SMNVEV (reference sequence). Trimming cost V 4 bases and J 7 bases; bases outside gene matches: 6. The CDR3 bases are TGTGCCAGCAGTTGGGGGGGAAGCGGGACCCAGTACTTC. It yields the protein CASSWGGSGTQYF.

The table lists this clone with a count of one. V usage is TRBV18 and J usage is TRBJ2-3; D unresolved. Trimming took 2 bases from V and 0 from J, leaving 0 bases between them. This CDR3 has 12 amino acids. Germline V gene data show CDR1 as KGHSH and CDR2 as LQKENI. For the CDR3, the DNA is TGTGCCAGCTCACCAAGCACAGATACGCAGTATTTT. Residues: CASSPSTDTQYF.

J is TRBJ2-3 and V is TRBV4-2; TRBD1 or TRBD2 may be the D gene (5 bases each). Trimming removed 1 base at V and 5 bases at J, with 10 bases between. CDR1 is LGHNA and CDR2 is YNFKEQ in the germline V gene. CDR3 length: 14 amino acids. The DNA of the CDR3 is TGTGCCAGCAGCCAAGTACAGGCGGGAGATACGCAGTATTTT. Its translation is CASSQVQAGDTQYF.

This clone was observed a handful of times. In DNA, the CDR3 is TGTGCCATCAGTGAATTGACAGGGGCTAACACTGAAGCTTTCTTT. Translated, it gives CAISELTGANTEAFF. This chain uses TRBV10-3 with TRBJ1-1; TRBD1 matches at 8 bases. J was trimmed by 2 bases and V by 3 bases; bases with no gene match: 5. The germline V gene encodes CDR1 ENHRY and CDR2 SYGVKD. The CDR3 has 15 residues.

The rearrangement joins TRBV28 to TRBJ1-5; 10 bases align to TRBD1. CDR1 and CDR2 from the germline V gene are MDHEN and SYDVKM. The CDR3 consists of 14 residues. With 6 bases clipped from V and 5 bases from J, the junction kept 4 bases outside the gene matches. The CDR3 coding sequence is TGTGCCAGCAGAGAGACAGGGGGCTATCAGCCCCAGCATTTT. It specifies CASRETGGYQPQHF.

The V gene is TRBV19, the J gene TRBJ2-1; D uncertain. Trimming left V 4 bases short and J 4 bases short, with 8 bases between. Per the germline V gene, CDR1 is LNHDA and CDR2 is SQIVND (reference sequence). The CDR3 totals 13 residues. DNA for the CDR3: TGTGCCAGTAGTACCTTGCTATACAATGAGCAGTTCTTC. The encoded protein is CASSTLLYNEQFF.

CDR3 DNA: TGTGCCAGCAGCCACGCGGGACAGGCTACCACCGGGGAGCTGTTTTTT. Translation gives CASSHAGQATTGELFF. The chain employs TRBV13 and TRBJ2-2; 8 bases map to TRBD1. In germline, CDR1 is PRHDT, CDR2 FYEKMQ (reference sequence). The CDR3 runs 16 residues. The V and J ends lost 5 bases and 4 bases, in that order; junction bases with no gene match: 9.

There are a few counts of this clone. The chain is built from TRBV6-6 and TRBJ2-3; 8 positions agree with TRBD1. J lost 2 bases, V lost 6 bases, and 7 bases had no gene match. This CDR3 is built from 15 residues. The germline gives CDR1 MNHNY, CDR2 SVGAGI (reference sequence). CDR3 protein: CASRPDRGVTDTQYF. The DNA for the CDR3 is TGTGCCAGCAGACCAGACAGGGGCGTCACAGATACGCAGTATTTT.

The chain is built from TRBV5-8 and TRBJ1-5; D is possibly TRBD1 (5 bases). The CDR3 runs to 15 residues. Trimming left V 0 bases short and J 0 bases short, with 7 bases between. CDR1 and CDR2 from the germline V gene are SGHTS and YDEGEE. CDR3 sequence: CASSLGGISNQPQHF. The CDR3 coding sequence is TGTGCCAGCAGCTTGGGGGGGATTAGCAATCAGCCCCAGCATTTT.

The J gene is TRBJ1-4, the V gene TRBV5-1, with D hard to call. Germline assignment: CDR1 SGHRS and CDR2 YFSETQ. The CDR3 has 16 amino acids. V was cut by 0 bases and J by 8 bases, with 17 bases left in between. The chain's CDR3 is CASSLGLRTLGEKLFF. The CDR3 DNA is TGCGCCAGCAGCTTGGGACTGAGGACCCTTGGGGAAAAACTGTTTTTT.

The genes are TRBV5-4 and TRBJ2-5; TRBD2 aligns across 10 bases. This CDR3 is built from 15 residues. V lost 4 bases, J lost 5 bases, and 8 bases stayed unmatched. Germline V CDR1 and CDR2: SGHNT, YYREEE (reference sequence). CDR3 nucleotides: TGTGCCAGCAGCCTGAAGCGGGAGGGTGGGGAGACCCAGTACTTC. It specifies CASSLKREGGETQYF.